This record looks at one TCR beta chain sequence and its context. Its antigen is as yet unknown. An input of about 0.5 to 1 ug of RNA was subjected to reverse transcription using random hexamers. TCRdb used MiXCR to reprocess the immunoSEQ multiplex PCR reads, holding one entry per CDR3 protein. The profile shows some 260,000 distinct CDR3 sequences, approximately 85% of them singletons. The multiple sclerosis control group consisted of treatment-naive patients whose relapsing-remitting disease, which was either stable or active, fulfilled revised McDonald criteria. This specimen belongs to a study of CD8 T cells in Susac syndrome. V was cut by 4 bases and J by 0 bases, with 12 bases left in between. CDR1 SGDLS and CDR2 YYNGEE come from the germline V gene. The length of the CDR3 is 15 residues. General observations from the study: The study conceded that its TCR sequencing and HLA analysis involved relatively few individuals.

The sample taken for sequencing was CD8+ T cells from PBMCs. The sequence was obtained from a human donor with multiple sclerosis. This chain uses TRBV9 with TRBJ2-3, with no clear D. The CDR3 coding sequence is TGTGCCAGCAGCTCCTACACGGCGAGCACAGATACGCAGTATTTT. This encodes CASSSYTASTDTQYF.